This T cell receptor (beta chain) stems from a study of Tregs in tolerant kidney transplant recipients. Study-level information: The nonmyeloablative bone marrow transplants came from related graft donors, with transient mixed chimerism. Overall study results and limits: Few patients were studied, so findings need validation in larger groups. Some patients' samples used different primers over time, so nucleotide sequences weren't comparable.

Sequencing used immunoSEQ multiplex PCR; TCRdb keeps in-frame clones, though not all of them. The sample holds about 94,000 clones, under 95% seen once. Details on this clone: Its antigen is undetermined.

Thawed PBMCs were FACS-sorted into unstimulated CD4+CD25+CD127- regulatory T cells, CD4+CD25- non-regulatory cells, CD4 and CD8 cells. Trimming shortened V by 4 bases and J by 2 bases, and 13 bases separated the two germline ends. CDR1 SGHRS and CDR2 YFSETQ come from the germline V gene. The CDR3 runs to 15 residues. This chain connects TRBV5-1 to TRBJ2-1; D perhaps matches TRBD1 (5 bases). Specimen: CD4+ T cells from blood, collected before the transplant. The clonotype originates from a human donor who received a combined kidney and bone marrow transplant. CDR3 in amino acids: CASSIGVNPYNEQFF. The CDR3 DNA is TGCGCCAGCAGCATAGGGGTCAATCCCTACAATGAGCAGTTCTTC.